These 19 T cell receptor beta chains originate from one sample sequenced in a study of vaccination effects on CD4 cells after COVID-19. Ahead of sequencing, the ViraFEST assay grew antigen-specific CD4+ T cells using viral peptide pools. The culture ran for about 11 days, and then CD4+ T cells were isolated. All participants had two doses of either the BNT162b2 or mRNA-1273 vaccine. Sequencing was performed with immunoSEQ multiplex PCR; in TCRdb, only in-frame clones are kept and a portion is missing. The sample holds around 81,000 clones; roughly 80% are singletons and the top ten take around 1.1%. These receptors are not linked to any known antigen. This sample comprised CD4+ T cells from PBMCs cultured with HCoV-OC43 spike peptides, obtained after COVID-19 vaccination. Subset noted: HCoV-OC43 spike overlapping peptide pool stimulation. Source of these receptors: a human donor who received a COVID-19 vaccine.

This clone was observed a handful of times. This rearrangement joins TRBV3-1 (or the pseudogene TRBV3-2) to TRBJ2-7, with TRBD1 as a possible D gene (6 bases). Germline loops: CDR1 LGHDT, CDR2 YNNKEL (reference sequence). This CDR3 contains 13 residues. The V end was cut by 2 bases, the J end by 4 bases, with 9 bases between. The CDR3 here is CASSQNTGYEQYV. CDR3 nucleotides: TGTGCCAGCAGCCAAAATACAGGGTACGAGCAGTACGTC.

The chain recombines TRBV10-1 with TRBJ1-1; D ambiguous. Germline V CDR1 and CDR2: WNHNN, SYGVQD (reference sequence). Trimming pared 6 bases from V and 0 bases from J, leaving 8 bases between. The CDR3 totals 13 residues. The CDR3 coding sequence is TGCGCCAGCAGCCCTCGGATGAACACTGAAGCTTTCTTT. It codes for CASSPRMNTEAFF.

The J gene is TRBJ2-1, the V gene TRBV5-4; TRBD2 aligns across 9 bases. Trimming at V came to 4 bases and at J to 3 bases, leaving 8 bases not matched to a gene. The CDR3 runs to 16 residues. From germline, CDR1 is SGHNT and CDR2 YYREEE (reference sequence). CDR3 region: CASSQTSGGYYNEQFF. The DNA for the CDR3 is TGTGCCAGCAGCCAAACCAGCGGGGGGTACTACAATGAGCAGTTCTTC.

The chain employs TRBV6-5 and TRBJ1-2, with 8 bases matching TRBD1. Germline V gene lookup returns CDR1 MNHEY and CDR2 SVGAGI. The V segment lost 8 bases and the J segment 5 bases; nucleotides outside the gene matches: 7. CDR3 length equals 13 residues. CDR3 in DNA: TGTGCCAGCCGAGGACAGGGACAGTATGGCTACACCTTC. It is translated as CASRGQGQYGYTF.

The chain links TRBV5-8 to TRBJ1-5; a weak D match, TRBD1 (5 bases). In germline, CDR1 is SGHTS, CDR2 YDEGEE. The CDR3 loop spans 14 amino acids. V lost 0 bases and J 10 bases, leaving 14 bases between the germline ends. CDR3 loop: CASSLVGGSRPQHF. The CDR3 region has the DNA TGTGCCAGCAGCTTGGTTGGGGGGTCCCGCCCCCAGCATTTT.

This chain links TRBV7-3 with TRBJ2-2, with D perhaps TRBD1 (5 bases). Trimming left V 4 bases short and J 2 bases short, with 11 bases between. The CDR3 has 15 amino acids. Germline-derived CDR1 and CDR2 are SGHTA and FQGTGA. The CDR3 DNA is TGTGCCAGCAGCTCAGACAGCCTTAACACCGGGGAGCTGTTTTTT. Residues: CASSSDSLNTGELFF.

The rearrangement links TRBV30 to TRBJ1-6, with D unresolved. V dropped 4 bases and J dropped 0 bases, with 7 bases sitting between them. The CDR3 covers 14 residues. In germline, CDR1 is GTSNPN, CDR2 SVGIG (reference sequence). The DNA of the CDR3 is TGTGCCTGGACTGGGAGCTCCTATAATTCACCCCTCCACTTT. Protein product: CAWTGSSYNSPLHF.

The chain employs TRBV6-4 and TRBJ2-3, with a tentative D call TRBD1 (6 bases). The germline V and J ends were trimmed by 2 bases and 0 bases, with 9 bases remaining between them. In germline, CDR1 is MRHNA, CDR2 SNTAGT. CDR3 length equals 15 residues. The CDR3 sequence is CASSDRGYSTDTQYF. CDR3 DNA sequence: TGTGCCAGCAGTGACAGGGGGTATAGCACAGATACGCAGTATTTT.

The chain's CDR3 is CASSLGSEYNSPLHF. The CDR3 region has the DNA TGCGCCAGCAGCTTGGGGTCCGAATATAATTCACCCCTCCACTTT. The J gene is TRBJ1-6, the V gene TRBV5-1; D gene ambiguous. V gave up 0 bases and J gave up 4 bases, with 8 bases separating them. CDR1 and CDR2 (germline): SGHRS, YFSETQ. The CDR3 contains 15 residues. The complete variable domain, with remaining parts taken from reference TRBV5-1 and TRBJ1-6, reads KAGVTQTPRYLIKTRGQQVTLSCSPISGHRSVSWYQQTPGQGLQFLFEYFSETQRNKGNFPGRFSGRQFSNSRSEMNVSTLELGDSALYLCASSLGSEYNSPLHFGNGTRLTVT.

V usage is TRBV19 and J usage is TRBJ1-3, with D unclear. Germline CDR1 and CDR2: LNHDA and SQIVND (reference sequence). CDR3 size: 13 residues. Trimming took off 5 bases at V and 3 bases at J, with 8 bases between the two ends. This CDR3 reads CASSANSGNTIYF. CDR3 DNA sequence: TGTGCCAGTAGTGCCAACAGTGGAAACACCATATATTTT.

V usage is TRBV7-3 and J usage is TRBJ1-3; the match to TRBD1 covers 9 bases. V was pared by 6 bases and J by 2 bases, with 2 bases of the junction left unmatched. The germline gives CDR1 SGHTA, CDR2 FQGTGA. CDR3 length: 14 residues. The DNA of the CDR3 is TGTGCCAGCAGACAGGGGGCGGCTGGAAACACCATATATTTT. Its protein is CASRQGAAGNTIYF.

The CDR3 here is CASSRRTGTGAINEQFF. The CDR3 nucleotides read TGTGCCAGCAGCCGTAGAACCGGGACAGGGGCAATCAATGAGCAGTTCTTC. The genes are TRBV7-2 and TRBJ2-1; 10 nucleotides line up with TRBD1. Germline lookup yields CDR1 SGHTA and CDR2 FQGNSA. CDR3 length equals 17 residues. Trimming took 5 bases from V and 6 from J; bases not matched to a gene: 13.

The chain is built from TRBV3-1 (or the pseudogene TRBV3-2) and TRBJ2-3; TRBD1 agrees at 8 bases. The CDR3 consists of 14 residues. The germline gives CDR1 LGHDT, CDR2 YNNKEL (reference sequence). V lost 4 bases and J lost 2; bases outside the gene matches: 2. CDR3 sequence reads: CASSPTGVTDTQYF. CDR3 DNA sequence: TGTGCCAGCAGCCCGACAGGGGTCACAGATACGCAGTATTTT.

V and J are TRBV7-8 and TRBJ2-2, with TRBD2 matching over 8 bases. This CDR3 is 17 amino acids long. J was trimmed by 0 bases and V by 7 bases; bases with no gene match: 10. CDR1 and CDR2 from the germline V gene are SGHVS and FQNEAQ. The CDR3, as DNA: TGTGCCAGCACCCATAGCGGGGCCCCCGCGAACACCGGGGAGCTGTTTTTT. It yields the protein CASTHSGAPANTGELFF.

The chain couples TRBV15 to TRBJ2-5, with 9 bases lining up with TRBD1. With 5 bases clipped from V and 1 base from J, the junction kept 8 bases outside the gene matches. CDR3 length equals 16 residues. Germline CDR1 reads LNHNV; CDR2 reads YYDKDF (reference sequence). In nucleotides, the CDR3 is TGTGCCACCAGCGGGGGGACAGGGAGAGCCCAAGAGACCCAGTACTTC. It codes for CATSGGTGRAQETQYF.

CDR3 amino acids: CASILGGGSDTQYF. The CDR3 region has the DNA TGTGCCAGCATTCTCGGGGGGGGCTCAGATACGCAGTATTTT. V gene TRBV6-6 combines with J gene TRBJ2-3, with TRBD2 matching over 8 bases. CDR3 length: 14 residues. V was pared by 7 bases and J by 4 bases, with 7 bases of the junction left unmatched. Germline assignment: CDR1 MNHNY and CDR2 SVGAGI (reference sequence).

This chain uses TRBV5-1 with TRBJ2-3; D is possibly TRBD2 (6 bases). The CDR3 consists of 17 residues. Trimming left V 4 bases short and J 7 bases short, with 25 bases between. Germline loops: CDR1 SGHRS, CDR2 YFSETQ. As DNA, the CDR3 is TGCGCCAGCAGCCGGGTGGTCGGGCAGGAGGGGAGTAATACGCAGTATTTT. Translation gives CASSRVVGQEGSNTQYF.

DNA for the CDR3: TGTGCCAGCAGTCGATCTGGGGCCAACGTCCTGACTTTC. As protein: CASSRSGANVLTF. This rearrangement joins TRBV27 to TRBJ2-6; D unclear. Trimming stripped 5 bases from V and 1 base from J, with 3 bases between. CDR1 is MNHEY, CDR2 SMNVEV, per germline (reference sequence). There are 13 residues in the CDR3.

J is TRBJ1-5 and V is TRBV6-5; D gene ambiguous. The CDR3 has 15 residues. Between the trimmed V and J ends, which lost 6 bases and 2 bases, there was a span of 14 bases. CDR1 is MNHEY and CDR2 is SVGAGI in the germline V gene. This chain's CDR3 is CASSPTGTGNQPQHF. CDR3 DNA sequence: TGTGCCAGCAGCCCCACGGGTACCGGCAATCAGCCCCAGCATTTT.